This paragraph reports one TCR beta chain. Antigen unknown. The same CDR3 also results from other DNA sequences found in this sample. Partitioning of CD4+ cells yielded a CD45RA+ naive subset and a CD45RA-negative memory subset. This sample stems from a study of shared clonotypes between healthy human individuals. At the level of the study: CD4 naive and CD4 memory each took three plates per donor, while CD8 naive took two and CD8 memory one.

Trimming left V 2 bases short and J 4 bases short, with 3 bases between. The CDR3 is made up of 12 amino acids. From germline, CDR1 is SEHNR and CDR2 FQNEAQ (reference sequence). Study outcomes and limitations: Non-shared clonotypes had lower generation probabilities than clonotypes shared by all four sorted-subset donors.

Every subset had its genomic DNA shared out evenly among several immunoSEQ plates. TCRdb's table, derived via immunoSEQ multiplex PCR, lists solely in-frame clones and lacks some. Seen here are millions of clones, approximately 93% observed once, and the top ten hold 0.39%. The clonotype was recovered from a man between 18 and 29 years old in good health. Some clones in this sample may be carry-over from other donors' samples. The chain combines TRBV7-9 with TRBJ1-3; the D is unclear. The sample was naive CD4+ T cells from PBMCs. Subset described: CD45RA+ positively selected. The CDR3 is CASSLLGNTIYF. CDR3 coding DNA: TGTGCCAGCAGCTTATTGGGAAACACCATATATTTT.